The T cell receptor (beta chain) under discussion was sequenced for a study of blood T cell repertoires in COVID-19. Study-level background: The cDNA or gDNA used as material had been derived from T cells, B-cell-depleted T cells, or PBMCs.

Germline lookup yields CDR1 SGHRS and CDR2 YFSETQ. V shed 0 bases and J shed 8 bases, with 11 bases lying between them. There are 14 residues in the CDR3. This study enrolled people aged about 18 to 90 from approximately 24 US geographic areas. Cohort 3 donors counted as recovered after two negative PCRs, clearance, or resolved symptoms. Original handling: The assay estimated nucleated cells by amplifying reference gene primers. Assay used: immunoSEQ multiplex PCR; TCRdb lists only in-frame clones, some missing. V, J and clone size were drawn from that table, and D and trimming were deduced from the DNA. The sample shows fewer than 350,000 clones, roughly 85% of them seen only once.

The genes are TRBV5-1 and TRBJ1-4, with D possibly being TRBD1 (5 bases). The receptor was isolated from a woman in her thirties or forties who had recovered from COVID-19. Sequencing was performed on PBMCs or T cells enriched from blood (not recorded which). The CDR3: CASSLGQRGEKLFF. For the CDR3, the DNA is TGCGCCAGCAGCTTGGGACAGCGGGGCGAAAAACTGTTTTTT.